The next 25 T cell receptor beta chains were all read from a single sample in a study of shared clonotypes between healthy human individuals. Repertoires were generated with immunoSEQ multiplex PCR, while TCRdb's copy carries only in-frame clones and drops some. In the table there are about 820,000 clones, around 93% of which are singletons. Naive CD8 cells lacked CD45RO, underwent positive selection for CCR7 and left out terminally differentiated effector memory CD45RA+ cells. The specimen sequenced was naive CD8+ T cells sorted from blood. These receptors were obtained from a man aged 25 to 40 in good health.

This clone appeared a few times. The rearrangement uses TRBV7-9 and TRBJ2-2; no firm D call. Germline lookup yields CDR1 SEHNR and CDR2 FQNEAQ (reference sequence). V was trimmed by 5 bases and J by 7 bases, leaving 2 bases between them. The CDR3 is 10 amino acids. CDR3 protein: CASSHGELFF. The CDR3 DNA sequence: TGTGCCAGCAGCCACGGGGAGCTGTTTTTT.

Worth noting for this clone: The same CDR3 arises from other DNA sequences in this sample as well. The chain joins TRBV5-1 to TRBJ2-7, with 7 bases that match TRBD1. Germline V gene data show CDR1 as SGHRS and CDR2 as YFSETQ. CDR3 length equals 13 residues. With V trimmed by 4 bases and J by 2 bases, 3 bases remained unmatched. In DNA form, the CDR3 reads TGCGCCAGCAGCCCGACAGGGCCCTACGAGCAGTACTTC. This translates into CASSPTGPYEQYF.

The chain carries TRBV10-2 and TRBJ2-7; a possible D gene is TRBD2 (6 bases). In germline, CDR1 is WSHSY, CDR2 SAAADI. Trimming took 10 bases from V and 2 from J, leaving 9 bases between them. The CDR3 sequence is 11 residues long. The CDR3 DNA reads as TGCGCCACGGGGGAGACCTACGAGCAGTACTTC. Amino acids: CATGETYEQYF.

The rearrangement uses TRBV7-6 and TRBJ2-1; tentative D call: TRBD1 (5 bases). In germline, CDR1 is SGHVS, CDR2 FNYEAQ. The CDR3 extends over 11 amino acids. Here the CDR3 reads CAAGLYNEQFF. Here the CDR3 DNA reads TGTGCGGCAGGGCTCTACAATGAGCAGTTCTTC.

CDR3 in DNA: TGCGCCAGCAGCCAAGGTTTCAGGGGCACAGATACGCAGTATTTT. Protein: CASSQGFRGTDTQYF. The chain is built from TRBV4-3 and TRBJ2-3, with D maybe TRBD1 (5 bases). V lost 1 base, J lost 1 base, and 9 bases lay in between. Per the germline V gene, CDR1 is LGHNA and CDR2 is YSLEER. There are 15 residues in the CDR3.

The chain links TRBV5-5 to TRBJ2-5; D perhaps matches TRBD2 (5 bases). Trimming took 1 base from V and 4 from J, leaving 14 bases between them. The CDR3 consists of 15 residues. The germline CDR1 and CDR2 sequences are SGHKS and YYEKEE (reference sequence). CDR3 coding DNA: TGTGCCAGCAGCTTGTTAAGCGGCCTTGGAGAGACCCAGTACTTC. It is translated as CASSLLSGLGETQYF.

As DNA, the CDR3 is TGTGCCAGCAGTTCGACTAGCGGTATCTCCTACGAGCAGTACTTC. Translated, it gives CASSSTSGISYEQYF. This rearrangement joins TRBV27 to TRBJ2-7, with 9 positions matching TRBD2. The CDR3 extends over 15 amino acids. Looked up from germline, CDR1 is MNHEY and CDR2 is SMNVEV (reference sequence). V shed 4 bases, J shed 0 bases, and the junction held 4 bases outside the gene matches.

The chain recombines TRBV7-8 with TRBJ2-7; D not resolved. V lost 2 bases to trimming and J lost 5 bases, with 16 bases between them. The CDR3 is made up of 15 amino acids. Germline V gene sequence: CDR1 SGHVS, CDR2 FQNEAQ. The CDR3 region has the DNA TGTGCCAGCAGCTTATCGAGCATACCCTGGGACGAGCAGTACTTC. Its translation is CASSLSSIPWDEQYF.

The chain recombines TRBV2 with TRBJ2-7, with TRBD2 matching over 9 bases. The junction had 6 bases not matched to a gene; V was cut back by 0 bases and J by 3 bases. The CDR3 has 16 amino acids. Germline V gene sequence: CDR1 SNHLY, CDR2 FYNNEI. The CDR3 coding sequence is TGTGCCAGCAGTGAAGCGGAAGCGGGAGGTTACTACGAGCAGTACTTC. Translating gives CASSEAEAGGYYEQYF.

The chain recombines TRBV28 with TRBJ2-7; D is ambiguous. Germline loops: CDR1 MDHEN, CDR2 SYDVKM. Trimming took 7 bases from V and 1 from J, leaving 11 bases between them. The CDR3 loop spans 13 amino acids. The CDR3, as DNA: TGTGCCAGCAACCCTATACGGTCCTACGAGCAGTACTTC. It translates to CASNPIRSYEQYF.

The rearrangement links TRBV7-9 to TRBJ2-5, with 8 positions matching TRBD1. This CDR3 comprises 14 residues. Germline V gives CDR1 SEHNR, CDR2 FQNEAQ (reference sequence). The ends lost 6 bases at V and 4 bases at J; junction bases unmatched: 7. CDR3 coding DNA: TGTGCCAGCAGTCTGGACAGGGTATTAGAGACCCAGTACTTC. Translated: CASSLDRVLETQYF.

V and J are TRBV2 and TRBJ2-5; D not resolved. The germline gives CDR1 SNHLY, CDR2 FYNNEI. V lost 6 bases and J lost 2, with 7 bases in between. The CDR3 is 12 amino acids. The CDR3: CASSVTQETQYF. The CDR3 DNA is TGTGCCAGCAGCGTCACTCAAGAGACCCAGTACTTC.

The CDR3 is CASSLPRYEQYF. In DNA, the CDR3 is TGTGCCAGCAGCTTACCCCGTTACGAGCAGTACTTC. The chain has TRBV7-8 and TRBJ2-5; D gene unclear. The end of the DNA fits TRBJ2-7 better, so the J call may be wrong. The CDR3 has 12 residues. The germline V gene encodes CDR1 SGHVS and CDR2 FQNEAQ.

The genes are TRBV29-1 and TRBJ2-7, with no clear D. The ends were cut back, 5 bases at V and 1 base at J, with 15 bases in the middle. This CDR3 has 14 amino acids. Germline-derived CDR1 and CDR2 are SQVTM and ANQGSEA. The CDR3 loop is CSVSPNFLSYEQYF. CDR3 bases: TGCAGCGTTTCCCCAAACTTTCTTTCCTACGAGCAGTACTTC.

The chain links TRBV4-1 to TRBJ2-4, with D possibly matching TRBD1 (6 bases). Between the trimmed V and J ends, which lost 2 bases and 4 bases, there was a span of 12 bases. Germline CDR1 and CDR2: MGHRA and YSYEKL. This CDR3 spans 15 amino acids. DNA for the CDR3: TGCGCCAGCAGCCAAAACAGGGATGCGAAAAACATTCAGTACTTC. This gives the protein CASSQNRDAKNIQYF.

The chain couples TRBV9 to TRBJ2-7, with D unresolved. Trimming took off 3 bases at V and 2 bases at J, with 12 bases between the two ends. Germline lookup yields CDR1 SGDLS and CDR2 YYNGEE. The CDR3 consists of 14 residues. Here the CDR3 DNA reads TGTGCCAGCAGCGATGACGAGAGGACCTACGAGCAGTACTTC. As protein: CASSDDERTYEQYF.

About this clone: Other DNA sequences of this sample code for an identical CDR3. The CDR3 loop is CASSLEGGGPYEQYF. CDR3 coding DNA: TGTGCCAGCAGCTTGGAGGGGGGAGGGCCCTACGAGCAGTACTTC. This sequence joins TRBV5-4 and TRBJ2-7, with a tentative D call TRBD2 (7 bases). The CDR3 length is 15 residues. V was clipped by 0 bases and J by 2 bases, with 12 bases between them. Germline CDR1 and CDR2: SGHNT and YYREEE (reference sequence).

J is TRBJ1-1 and V is TRBV25-1, with D hard to call. The V end lost 2 bases, the J end lost 2 bases, and 12 bases lay between the germline ends. The CDR3 is made up of 15 amino acids. From germline, CDR1 is MGHDK and CDR2 SYGVNS. The chain's CDR3 is CASSEGLKRNTEAFF. For the CDR3, the DNA is TGTGCCAGCAGTGAAGGACTTAAGCGCAACACTGAAGCTTTCTTT. Full variable domain (missing parts from reference TRBV25-1 and TRBJ1-1): EADIYQTPRYLVIGTGKKITLECSQTMGHDKMYWYQQDPGMELHLIHYSYGVNSTEKGDLSSESTVSRIRTEHFPLTLESARPSHTSQYLCASSEGLKRNTEAFFGQGTRLTVV.

V usage is TRBV15 and J usage is TRBJ1-4; the match to TRBD1 covers 7 bases. The germline V gene encodes CDR1 LNHNV and CDR2 YYDKDF (reference sequence). The CDR3 has 18 residues. V was clipped by 2 bases and J by 6 bases; unmatched bases: 15. CDR3 DNA: TGTGCCACCAGCAGACCCGAAATTACCGGGACAGCCTATGAAAAACTGTTTTTT. It translates to CATSRPEITGTAYEKLFF.

This chain links TRBV7-6 with TRBJ2-2; D possibly corresponds to TRBD2 (6 bases). CDR3 size: 14 residues. Germline V CDR1 and CDR2: SGHVS, FNYEAQ. Trimming took 4 bases from V and 5 from J, leaving 11 bases between them. CDR3 DNA sequence: TGTGCCAGCAGCTCGGACCGGGGGACCGGGGAGCTGTTTTTT. It is translated as CASSSDRGTGELFF.

Turning to this clone: At one end, the junction sequence differs from germline, possibly due to a read error. This chain joins TRBV5-4 and TRBJ1-2; TRBD1 aligns across 7 bases. The CDR3 is 12 residues long. Germline-derived CDR1 and CDR2 are SGHNT and YYREEE (reference sequence). The CDR3 is CASSSPGQSAAF. The DNA for the CDR3 is TGTGCCAGCAGCTCTCCGGGACAGTCGGCCGCATTC.

The rearrangement uses TRBV11-2 and TRBJ2-4, with TRBD2 matching 7 bases. The CDR3 loop spans 15 amino acids. CDR1 and CDR2 (germline): SGHAT, FQNNGV. Trimming cost V 6 bases and J 3 bases; bases outside gene matches: 8. Written as DNA, the CDR3 is TGTGCCAGCAGAATAGGGCTAGCGGACAAAAACATTCAGTACTTC. Encoded protein: CASRIGLADKNIQYF.

The V gene is TRBV9, the J gene TRBJ1-2; no clear D. V lost 0 bases and J lost 3, with 15 bases in between. CDR3 length: 16 amino acids. Germline-derived CDR1 and CDR2 are SGDLS and YYNGEE. The CDR3 nucleotides read TGTGCCAGCAGCGTAGATGTGCGAGAGGCCCACTATGGCTACACCTTC. It specifies CASSVDVREAHYGYTF.

The chain has TRBV27 and TRBJ2-3; D is unclear. Germline CDR1 and CDR2: MNHEY and SMNVEV (reference sequence). V was pared by 1 base and J by 4 bases, with 12 bases between. The CDR3 runs to 15 residues. CDR3 amino acids: CASSLWSSTADTQYF. CDR3 DNA: TGTGCCAGCAGTTTATGGAGTTCCACAGCAGATACGCAGTATTTT.

The chain couples TRBV4-1 to TRBJ2-2; possibly TRBD2 for D (6 bases). This CDR3 has 15 amino acids. V dropped 1 base and J dropped 5 bases, with 11 bases sitting between them. The germline gives CDR1 MGHRA, CDR2 YSYEKL. The CDR3: CASSQVAGRTGELFF. The CDR3 DNA sequence: TGCGCCAGCAGCCAAGTCGCAGGGAGGACCGGGGAGCTGTTTTTT.